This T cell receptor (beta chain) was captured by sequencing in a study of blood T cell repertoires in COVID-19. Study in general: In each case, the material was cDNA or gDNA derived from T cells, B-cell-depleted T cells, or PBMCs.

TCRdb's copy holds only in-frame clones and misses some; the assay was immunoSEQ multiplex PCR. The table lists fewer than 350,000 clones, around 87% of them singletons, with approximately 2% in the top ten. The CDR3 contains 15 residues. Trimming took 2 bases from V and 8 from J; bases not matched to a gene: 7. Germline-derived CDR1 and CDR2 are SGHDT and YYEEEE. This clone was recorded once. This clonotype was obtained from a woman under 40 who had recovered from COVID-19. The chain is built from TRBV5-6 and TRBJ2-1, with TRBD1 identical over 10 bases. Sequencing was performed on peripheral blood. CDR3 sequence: CASSLTGTGVDEQFF. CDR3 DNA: TGTGCCAGCAGCTTAACCGGGACAGGGGTCGATGAGCAGTTCTTC.